Listed here are 8 T cell receptor beta chains from one sample, sequenced in a study of naive and memory T cell subsets. Four PCR rounds used nested alpha and beta constant region primers plus the SP2 primer. TCRdb reanalysed the UMI-ligation and nested PCR reads using MiXCR and keeps one entry per CDR3 protein. The sample comprises 40,000 or so distinct CDR3 sequences, 11% of which are singletons, and 3.9% rests with the top ten. Treatment of the sample: skin biopsy from PPD injection site in Mantoux-positive individual. TCR cDNA received a 3' ligated oligonucleotide that carried a UMI. The sample here was skin, taken from a tuberculin skin test site. These receptors were taken from an adult in good health.

The V and J genes are TRBV27 and TRBJ1-1, with a tentative D call TRBD1 (6 bases). V was pared by 5 bases and J by 0 bases, with 13 bases between. CDR1 and CDR2 (germline): MNHEY, SMNVEV (reference sequence). The CDR3 length is 15 residues. The CDR3 region is CASSKGDGLNTEAFF. For the CDR3, the DNA is TGTGCCAGCAGTAAGGGGGACGGCTTGAACACTGAAGCTTTCTTT.

This clonotype occurred many times. The chain carries TRBV27 and TRBJ2-1; D remains unclear. The CDR3 sequence is 16 residues long. The V gene's germline CDR1 is MNHEY and CDR2 SMNVEV (reference sequence). V was cut by 3 bases and J by 3 bases, with 15 bases left in between. This CDR3 is CASSLTITTHYNEQFF. CDR3 DNA: TGTGCCAGCAGTTTGACCATAACCACCCACTACAATGAGCAGTTCTTC.

The gene calls are TRBV9 and TRBJ1-5; D gene uncertain. Germline values: CDR1 SGDLS, CDR2 YYNGEE. The CDR3 sequence is 9 residues long. V gave up 7 bases and J gave up 10 bases, with 6 bases separating them. CDR3 region: CASPCPQHF. The CDR3 DNA is TGTGCCAGCCCCTGCCCCCAGCATTTT.

The chain couples TRBV2 to TRBJ2-5; D is unresolved. CDR3 size: 13 residues. Per germline, CDR1 SNHLY and CDR2 FYNNEI. Trimming took off 3 bases at V and 2 bases at J, with 7 bases between the two ends. CDR3: CASSDALQETQYF. Here the CDR3 DNA reads TGTGCCAGCAGTGATGCCTTGCAAGAGACCCAGTACTTC. Full variable domain (rest looked up from reference TRBV2 and TRBJ2-5): EPEVTQTPSHQVTQMGQEVILRCVPISNHLYFYWYRQILGQKVEFLVSFYNNEISEKSEIFDDQFSVERPDGSNFTLKIRSTKLEDSAMYFCASSDALQETQYFGPGTRLLVL.

The rearrangement joins TRBV4-1 to TRBJ2-1; 8 bases match TRBD2. The germline CDR1 and CDR2 sequences are MGHRA and YSYEKL. V shed 4 bases, J shed 6 bases, and the junction held 8 bases outside the gene matches. The CDR3 has 15 amino acids. CDR3 bases: TGCGCCAGCAGCCTTAACGGGGGGGCCGGCAATGAGCAGTTCTTC. Translated, it gives CASSLNGGAGNEQFF.

This clonotype was counted only a few times. The chain combines TRBV20-1 with TRBJ2-7; TRBD1 might be the D (5 bases). Trimming took 0 bases from V and 6 from J, leaving 9 bases between them. The CDR3 is 12 amino acids. The V gene's germline CDR1 is DFQATT and CDR2 SNEGSKA (reference sequence). This chain's CDR3 is CSARDRVIEQYF. The CDR3 nucleotides are TGCAGTGCTAGAGACAGGGTCATCGAGCAGTACTTC.

In its sample, this clonotype ranks as medium-sized (0.01 to 0.1%). This chain joins TRBV11-3 and TRBJ2-1; possibly TRBD2 for D (5 bases). Germline-derived CDR1 and CDR2 are SGHNT and YENEEA. Trimming stripped 2 bases from V and 4 bases from J, with 12 bases between. The CDR3 consists of 15 residues. CDR3 loop: CASSLREDYYNEQFF. As DNA, the CDR3 is TGTGCCAGCAGCTTACGGGAAGACTATTACAATGAGCAGTTCTTC.

This clonotype was counted between two and nine times. This rearrangement joins TRBV14 to TRBJ2-1; possible D gene TRBD2, 6 bases. Trimming removed 8 bases from V and 8 bases from J, with 19 bases in between. This CDR3 region has 14 residues. Germline V gene data show CDR1 as SGHDN and CDR2 as FVKESK. CDR3 sequence: CASGGRLVSDEQFF. In DNA, the CDR3 is TGTGCCAGCGGGGGGAGACTAGTATCGGATGAGCAGTTCTTC.